A single T cell receptor beta chain is shown here with its context. No antigen is known for it. The PCR employed 60 Vbeta primers together with 13 Jbeta primers. Measured with immunoSEQ multiplex PCR; TCRdb has only the in-frame clones, and not every one. In the table there are some 170,000 clones, 77% of which are singletons. Healthy people donating bone marrow made up the donors. This sample is drawn from a study of cytomegalovirus exposure and HLA in healthy donors. Overall study results and limits: The authors assumed roughly uniform sequencing depth across donors for presence/absence analyses. Later work found that TCR association rates differed between HLA loci; DRB1 had the most and HLA-C the fewest. The study put 150 to 200 TCR beta chains on its list as cytomegalovirus-associated.

The CDR3 extends over 12 amino acids. Trimming cost V 1 base and J 6 bases, with 9 bases left between them. Germline V gene lookup returns CDR1 GTSNPN and CDR2 SVGIG (reference sequence). This receptor was taken from a woman aged 55 to 70 in good health and CMV-seropositive. The chain recombines TRBV30 with TRBJ1-1; D remains ambiguous. Sequencing was carried out using PBMCs. The CDR3 bases are TGTGCCTGGAGTGGGCGGGGAGCTGAAGCTTTCTTT. Translating it yields CAWSGRGAEAFF.